This entry describes one T cell receptor (beta chain). The antigen this receptor binds is unknown. No per-base quality is available; no much larger clone lies one base away. The sample is drawn from a study of regulatory T cells in long-lasting Graves disease (dated by TCRdb to 2020 to 2023). Turning to the overall study: To count as having persistent Graves' disease, a patient had to have received antithyroid drug treatment for over 5 years with TSH receptor autoantibodies remaining persistently positive. This study used TCR sequencing and RNA sequencing of peripheral blood to compare persistent Graves' disease patients against newly diagnosed Graves' disease patients. The study took place in China and was registered as a clinical trial. A total of around 35 samples were covered by TCR sequencing, comprising approximately 13 persistent and some 20 newly diagnosed Graves' disease patients. Antithyroid drugs had been taken for 10 to 13 years on average by persistent Graves' disease patients in the clinical cohort. Overall study outcomes, separate from this receptor: The authors noted that the small sample size was a limitation that may lower accuracy. Compared with newly diagnosed patients, patients with persistent Graves' disease had lower TCR Shannon entropy and fewer highly expanded clones, which suggests clonal expansion. Sequencing and analysis were restricted to the TCR beta chain. A larger number of public clonotypes was shared among persistent patients (about 2,700) than among newly diagnosed patients (around 970). Only peripheral blood was studied, because thyroid tissue, the primary lesion, was inaccessible. TRBV28, TRBJ1-2 and TRBJ2-5 were preferentially used in persistent disease, while TRBV20-1 and TRBJ2-1 were favored in newly diagnosed disease.

The intended sense of this specimen's time point label: persistent/refractory GD, antithyroid drugs over 5 years with positive TRAb. For both TCR sequencing and RNA sequencing, RNA was extracted from PBMCs using TRIzol. The diagnosis of Graves' disease followed American Thyroid Association guidelines. Patients were recruited from an endocrinology department in Xi'an, China. Each patient gave roughly 10 milliliters of peripheral blood, collected in an EDTA anticoagulant tube. Ficoll Paque Plus density gradient separation was used to isolate PBMCs, and no further T cell sorting was performed. RNA quality was checked with an Agilent 2100 Bioanalyzer and agarose gel, and concentration with a NanoDrop 2000. Library preparation employed multiplex PCR. Sequencing took place on an Illumina HiSeq 4000. iRepertoire HTBI primers and Arm-PCR amplification of CDR3 regions were used to construct TCR beta libraries. Before sequencing, the PCR products went through gel purification. As for how the authors treated the data: Across samples, roughly 60 TRBV and approximately 15 TRBJ segments were identified and used for gene usage analysis of CDR3 amino acid clonotypes. COPE and FqMerger were used to merge the filtered high-quality paired reads into contigs. BLAST was used to align contigs to the IMGT TRBV, TRBD and TRBJ reference genes, and CDR3 was defined following IMGT. Clonotypes above 0.1% frequency were classified as highly expanded clones. Shannon entropy was used to measure repertoire diversity, and the Gini coefficient was used to measure V-J evenness. Public clonotypes were defined as clonotypes shared by more than one individual. The raw public data were reprocessed by TCRdb itself: fastp quality trimming at Q25, MiXCR clonotype calling, in-frame beta chains only. Each record represents a unique CDR3 protein, reported with the most common genes and DNA among its rows. For this entry, the V and J calls and clone size follow TCRdb and not the study's own pipeline. The sample includes around 500,000 distinct CDR3 sequences, with about 20% observed a single time. The ten largest clones represent under 9% of the sample.

V gives up 4 bases and J gives up 9 bases, and the segment between their germline ends measures 23 bases. Taken from the germline V gene, the CDR1 and CDR2 loops are SGHRS and YFSETQ. The CDR3 measures 16 amino acids from cysteine to phenylalanine. CDR3 DNA is the only sequence kept; it has 48 bases, read in frame from the first base. The sequence links TRBV5-1 to TRBJ2-4; the D gene cannot be resolved beyond TRBD1 or TRBD2, each matching 5 bases. Sequencing used peripheral blood mononuclear cells (PBMCs), obtained when the disease was refractory, from a patient treated with antithyroid drugs. The clonotype was recovered from a female donor with Graves disease. The CDR3 has the sequence CASSAVWDLSNSIQYF. The bases read TGCGCCAGCAGCGCAGTATGGGACCTTAGCAATAGCATTCAGTACTTC.